These 2 T cell receptor beta chains came from one sample sequenced in a study of blood T cell repertoires in COVID-19. The assay was immunoSEQ multiplex PCR, and TCRdb's table has in-frame clones only and misses some. The sample has 150,000 to 160,000 clones; about 89% are singletons. Sequences were obtained from peripheral blood. These TCRs come from a man aged 50 to 60 with acute or convalescent COVID-19.

The V gene is TRBV19, the J gene TRBJ1-1, with D maybe TRBD1 (5 bases). Per the germline V gene, CDR1 is LNHDA and CDR2 is SQIVND (reference sequence). The CDR3 extends over 14 amino acids. Trimming took 0 bases from V and 4 from J, leaving 9 bases between them. The CDR3 DNA follows: TGTGCCAGTAGTATAGACAGGGTGAGCACTGAAGCTTTCTTT. Translated: CASSIDRVSTEAFF.

This sequence joins TRBV10-3 and TRBJ1-1; 8 bases fit TRBD1. V shed 5 bases and J 1 base; nucleotides not matched to a gene: 3. The CDR3 totals 14 residues. Germline CDR1 reads ENHRY; CDR2 reads SYGVKD. CDR3 protein: CAISKTGENTEAFF. The CDR3 DNA reads TGTGCCATCAGTAAGACAGGGGAGAACACTGAAGCTTTCTTT.